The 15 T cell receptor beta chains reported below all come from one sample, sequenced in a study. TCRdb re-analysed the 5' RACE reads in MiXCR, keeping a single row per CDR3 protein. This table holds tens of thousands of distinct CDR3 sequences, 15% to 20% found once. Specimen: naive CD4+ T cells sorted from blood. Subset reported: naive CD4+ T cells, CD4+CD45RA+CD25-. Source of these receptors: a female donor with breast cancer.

CDR3 sequence: CASSLAGLETQYF. The CDR3 nucleotides read TGCGCCAGCAGCTTGGCCGGGCTGGAGACCCAGTACTTC. The gene calls are TRBV5-1 and TRBJ2-5; D is ambiguous. The V end lost 0 bases, the J end lost 5 bases, and 8 bases lay between the germline ends. Germline CDR1 and CDR2: SGHRS and YFSETQ. This CDR3 spans 13 amino acids.

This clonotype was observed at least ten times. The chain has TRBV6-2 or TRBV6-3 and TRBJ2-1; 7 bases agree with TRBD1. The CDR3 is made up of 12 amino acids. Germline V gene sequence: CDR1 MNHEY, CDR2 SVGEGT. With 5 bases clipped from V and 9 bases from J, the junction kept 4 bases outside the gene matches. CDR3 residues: CASSPQGFEQFF. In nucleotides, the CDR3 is TGTGCCAGCAGTCCACAGGGGTTTGAGCAGTTCTTC.

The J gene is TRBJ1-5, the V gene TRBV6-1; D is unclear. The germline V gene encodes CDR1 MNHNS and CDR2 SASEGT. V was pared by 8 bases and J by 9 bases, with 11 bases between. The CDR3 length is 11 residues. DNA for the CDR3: TGTGCCAGCCGTTCGGGTACGCCCCAGCATTTT. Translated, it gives CASRSGTPQHF.

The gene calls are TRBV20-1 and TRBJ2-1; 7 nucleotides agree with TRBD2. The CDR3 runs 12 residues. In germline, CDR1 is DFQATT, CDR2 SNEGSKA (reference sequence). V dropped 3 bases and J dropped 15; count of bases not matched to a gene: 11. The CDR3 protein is CSASPGLENRFF. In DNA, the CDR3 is TGCAGTGCTAGTCCAGGACTAGAGAATCGGTTCTTC.

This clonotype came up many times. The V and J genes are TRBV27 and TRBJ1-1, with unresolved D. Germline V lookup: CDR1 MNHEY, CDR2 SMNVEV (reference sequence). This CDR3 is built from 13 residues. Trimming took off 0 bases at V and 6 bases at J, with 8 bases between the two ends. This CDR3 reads CASSLSRVAEAFF. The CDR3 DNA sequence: TGTGCCAGCAGTTTATCGAGGGTTGCTGAAGCTTTCTTT.

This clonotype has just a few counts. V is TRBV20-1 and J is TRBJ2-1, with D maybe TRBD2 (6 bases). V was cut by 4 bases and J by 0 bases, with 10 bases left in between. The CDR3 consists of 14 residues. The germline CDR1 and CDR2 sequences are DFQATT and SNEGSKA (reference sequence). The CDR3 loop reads CSATRGTSYNEQFF. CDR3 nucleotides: TGCAGTGCTACCCGCGGGACCTCCTACAATGAGCAGTTCTTC.

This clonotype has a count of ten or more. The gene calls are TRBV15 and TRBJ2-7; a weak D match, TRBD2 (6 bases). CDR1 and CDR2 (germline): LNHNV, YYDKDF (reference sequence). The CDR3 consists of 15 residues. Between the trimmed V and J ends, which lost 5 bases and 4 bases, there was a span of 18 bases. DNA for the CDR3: TGTGCCACCAGCCGAGGCCCAGCGGGCCGATACGAGCAGTACTTC. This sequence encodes CATSRGPAGRYEQYF.

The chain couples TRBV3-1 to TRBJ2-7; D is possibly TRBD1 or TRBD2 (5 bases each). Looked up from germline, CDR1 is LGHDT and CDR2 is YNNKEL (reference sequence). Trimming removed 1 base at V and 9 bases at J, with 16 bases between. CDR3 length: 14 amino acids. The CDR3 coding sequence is TGTGCCAGCAGCCAAGTGGGACCCTCCGACGGGCAGTACTTC. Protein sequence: CASSQVGPSDGQYF.

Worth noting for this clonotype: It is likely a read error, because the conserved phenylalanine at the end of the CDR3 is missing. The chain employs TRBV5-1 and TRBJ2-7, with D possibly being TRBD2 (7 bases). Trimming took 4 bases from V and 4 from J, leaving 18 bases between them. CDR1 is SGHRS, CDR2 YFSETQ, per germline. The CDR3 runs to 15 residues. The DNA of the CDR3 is TGCGCCAGCAGCCCGGGGGCAGGGACTATGTACGAGCAGTACCTC. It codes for CASSPGAGTMYEQYL.

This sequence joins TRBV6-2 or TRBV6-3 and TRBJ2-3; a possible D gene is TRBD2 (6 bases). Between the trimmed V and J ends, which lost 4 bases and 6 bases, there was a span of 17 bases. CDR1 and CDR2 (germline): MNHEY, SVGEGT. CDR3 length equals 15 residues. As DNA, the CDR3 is TGTGCCAGCAGTTCCTTGACTAGTATGAGGGATACGCAGTATTTT. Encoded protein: CASSSLTSMRDTQYF.

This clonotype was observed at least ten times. This CDR3 is CSVKRSQGDYGYTF. CDR3 sequence (DNA): TGCAGCGTCAAGAGAAGCCAGGGAGACTATGGCTACACCTTC. The chain carries TRBV29-1 and TRBJ1-2; D might be TRBD1 (5 bases). The CDR3 spans 14 residues. Germline lookup yields CDR1 SQVTM and CDR2 ANQGSEA. Trimming stripped 6 bases from V and 3 bases from J, with 17 bases between.

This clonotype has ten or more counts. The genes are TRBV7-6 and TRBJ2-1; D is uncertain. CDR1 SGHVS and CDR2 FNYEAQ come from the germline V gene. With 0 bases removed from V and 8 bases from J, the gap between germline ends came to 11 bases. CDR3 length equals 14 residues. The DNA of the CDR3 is TGTGCCAGCAGCTTAGCCAACCTGGGTGATGAGCAGTTCTTC. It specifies CASSLANLGDEQFF. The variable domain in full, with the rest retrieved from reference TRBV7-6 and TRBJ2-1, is GAGVSQSPRYKVTKRGQDVALRCDPISGHVSLYWYRQALGQGPEFLTYFNYEAQQDKSGLPNDRFSAERPEGSISTLTIQRTEQRDSAMYRCASSLANLGDEQFFGPGTRLTVL.

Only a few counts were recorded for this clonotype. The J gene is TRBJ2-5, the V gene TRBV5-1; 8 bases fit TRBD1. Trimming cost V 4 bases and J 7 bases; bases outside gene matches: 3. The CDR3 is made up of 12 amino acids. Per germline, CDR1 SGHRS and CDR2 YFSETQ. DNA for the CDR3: TGCGCCAGCAGCCATACAGGGGGGACCCAGTACTTC. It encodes CASSHTGGTQYF.

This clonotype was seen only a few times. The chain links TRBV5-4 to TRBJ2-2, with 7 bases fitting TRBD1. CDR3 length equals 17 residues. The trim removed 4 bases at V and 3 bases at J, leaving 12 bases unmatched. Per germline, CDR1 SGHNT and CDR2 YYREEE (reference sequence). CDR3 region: CASSPPLGQGDTGELFF. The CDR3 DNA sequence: TGTGCCAGCAGCCCCCCTCTTGGGCAGGGGGACACCGGGGAGCTGTTTTTT.

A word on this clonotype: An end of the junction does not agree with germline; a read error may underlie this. CDR3 in amino acids: CASSLGGFSNQPRHF. The CDR3 region has the DNA TGCGCCAGCAGCTTAGGGGGCTTTAGCAATCAGCCCCGGCATTTT. The rearrangement joins TRBV5-1 to TRBJ1-5; 7 bases are shared with TRBD1. Germline V gene sequence: CDR1 SGHRS, CDR2 YFSETQ. This CDR3 comprises 15 residues.